The rows below give T cell receptor beta chains drawn from one sample of a study of Graves' ophthalmopathy and Graves' hyperthyroidism. TCRdb called the multiplex PCR reads again in MiXCR, with one record for every CDR3 protein. The sample carries approximately 330,000 distinct CDR3 sequences, 15% to 20% recorded once. Material: peripheral blood. Every receptor here comes from an adult man with Graves' ophthalmopathy. CDR3s include the opening cysteine and the closing phenylalanine or tryptophan. A D gene is named only where the DNA matches it firmly. Not all rows give a size; the values are once, few, many and, for expanded clones, a class.

V gene,J gene,clone size,D gene,CDR3 protein,CDR3 DNA
TRBV29-1,TRBJ2-2,.,.,CSVEFTNTGELFF,TGCAGCGTTGAGTTCACTAACACCGGGGAGCTGTTTTTT
TRBV19,TRBJ1-5,many,.,CASSIEGPSNQPQHF,TGTGCCAGTAGTATAGAGGGACCCTCTAATCAGCCCCAGCATTTT
TRBV20-1,TRBJ1-1,.,.,CSAREPGQTEAFF,TGCAGTGCTAGAGAGCCAGGGCAGACTGAAGCTTTCTTT
TRBV11-2,TRBJ2-2,.,.,CASSLGGLPNTGELFF,TGTGCCAGCAGCTTAGGTGGACTACCCAACACCGGGGAGCTGTTTTTT
TRBV5-1,TRBJ1-5,.,.,CASSLGEGGNQPQLF,TGCGCCAGCAGCTTGGGGGAGGGCGGCAATCAGCCCCAGCTTTTT
TRBV10-3,TRBJ2-6,many,.,CAISEGAGANVLTF,TGTGCCATCAGCGAGGGGGCTGGGGCCAACGTCCTGACTTTC
TRBV28,TRBJ1-1,many,TRBD1,CASSGDRRNTEAFF,TGTGCCAGCAGTGGGGACAGGAGGAACACTGAAGCTTTCTTT
TRBV28,TRBJ2-7,many,TRBD1,CASSFSRQGAGSGYSYEQYF,TGTGCCAGCAGTTTTAGTAGGCAGGGGGCCGGTAGCGGTTACTCCTACGAGCAGTACTTC
TRBV30,TRBJ2-5,many,TRBD2,CAWSVLGAGASETQYF,TGTGCCTGGAGTGTACTCGGGGCGGGAGCGTCGGAGACCCAGTACTTC
TRBV29-1,TRBJ1-2,many,.,CSADYDGGYTF,TGCAGCGCCGACTACGACGGTGGCTACACCTTC
TRBV2,TRBJ2-4,many,TRBD1,CASSDPRQGASKNIQYF,TGTGCCAGCAGTGACCCTCGCCAGGGGGCATCCAAAAACATTCAGTACTTC
TRBV15,TRBJ1-1,.,.,CATSRVGGKNTEAFF,TGTGCCACCAGCAGAGTGGGGGGGAAGAACACTGAAGCTTTCTTT
TRBV7-6,TRBJ1-6,many,TRBD1,CASSARQGSNSPLHF,TGTGCCAGCAGCGCCCGACAGGGAAGCAATTCACCCCTCCACTTT
TRBV15,TRBJ1-1,many,.,CATSRDIGQPNTEAFF,TGTGCCACCAGCAGAGATATCGGACAGCCGAACACTGAAGCTTTCTTT
TRBV28,TRBJ1-6,many,TRBD1,CASSTGDSPLHF,TGTGCCAGCAGTACAGGGGATTCACCCCTCCACTTT
TRBV12-3/TRBV12-4,TRBJ2-2,many,.,CASSLTPGITGELFF,TGTGCCAGCAGCCTCACGCCGGGTATCACCGGGGAGCTGTTTTTT
TRBV5-4,TRBJ1-3,.,.,CASSPASGNTIYF,TGTGCCAGCAGCCCGGCTTCTGGAAACACCATATATTTT
TRBV12-3/TRBV12-4,TRBJ1-5,many,.,CASRQGTGNQPQHF,TGTGCCAGCCGCCAGGGAACTGGCAATCAGCCCCAGCATTTT
TRBV27,TRBJ1-5,many,.,CASSSGAGEQPQHF,TGTGCCAGCAGTTCGGGGGCCGGAGAACAGCCCCAGCATTTT
TRBV27,TRBJ1-1,.,.,CASSFMARDTGAFF,TGTGCCAGCAGTTTTATGGCCAGAGACACTGGAGCTTTCTTT
TRBV6-2/TRBV6-3,TRBJ1-2,.,.,CASSEGSRGLNYGYTF,TGTGCCAGCAGCGAGGGCAGTCGGGGACTCAACTATGGCTACACCTTC
TRBV12-3/TRBV12-4,TRBJ1-5,.,.,CASSFSRGPNQPQHF,TGTGCCAGCAGTTTTAGCAGGGGACCTAATCAGCCCCAGCATTTT
TRBV20-1,TRBJ2-7,.,TRBD1,CSATHDRGRGEQYF,TGCAGTGCTACCCATGACAGGGGCAGGGGTGAGCAGTACTTC
TRBV28,TRBJ1-6,.,TRBD1,CASRLQGGPSPLHF,TGTGCCAGCAGGCTACAGGGGGGACCTTCACCCCTCCACTTT
TRBV2,TRBJ2-2,many,.,CASSENGWMELFF,TGTGCCAGCAGTGAAAATGGATGGATGGAGCTGTTTTTT
TRBV27,TRBJ1-1,many,.,CASSLGYRNAEAFF,TGTGCCAGCAGTTTAGGGTATAGGAACGCTGAAGCTTTCTTT
TRBV12-3/TRBV12-4,TRBJ2-7,many,TRBD2,CASRRGLAGYEQYF,TGTGCCAGCAGACGAGGACTAGCGGGCTACGAGCAGTACTTC
TRBV7-2,TRBJ2-5,many,.,CASSLNLLGPGETQYF,TGTGCCAGCAGCTTAAATCTTCTAGGGCCAGGGGAGACCCAGTACTTC
TRBV27,TRBJ2-5,many,.,CASSSLAAGQETQYF,TGTGCCAGCAGTTCGTTGGCCGCAGGCCAAGAGACCCAGTACTTC
TRBV6-2/TRBV6-3,TRBJ1-3,many,.,CASRSPLLGNTIYF,TGTGCCAGCAGAAGCCCTCTCCTCGGAAACACCATATATTTT
TRBV7-8,TRBJ1-3,.,.,CASSPARGGNTIYF,TGTGCCAGCAGCCCTGCCCGAGGCGGGAACACCATATATTTT
TRBV5-1,TRBJ2-7,many,.,CASSSGTVSYEQYF,TGCGCCAGCAGCTCCGGGACGGTCTCCTACGAGCAGTACTTC
TRBV7-8,TRBJ1-2,many,TRBD1,CASSLVTGDYGYTF,TGTGCCAGCAGCTTAGTGACAGGGGACTATGGCTACACCTTC
TRBV6-5,TRBJ1-5,many,.,CASSYGWGDQPQHF,TGTGCCAGCAGTTATGGGTGGGGCGATCAGCCCCAGCATTTT
TRBV20-1,TRBJ1-3,many,.,CSARDSRSAGNTIYF,TGCAGTGCTAGGGACAGCCGCTCAGCTGGAAACACCATATATTTT
TRBV5-6,TRBJ1-3,many,TRBD1,CASSYGQGGISGNTIYF,TGTGCCAGCAGCTACGGACAGGGCGGGATCTCTGGAAACACCATATATTTT
TRBV7-2,TRBJ1-5,many,.,CASSLDSLNQPQHF,TGTGCCAGCAGCTTAGACAGCTTAAATCAGCCCCAGCATTTT
TRBV30,TRBJ1-1,many,.,CAWEKGLNTEAFF,TGTGCCTGGGAAAAGGGGTTGAACACTGAAGCTTTCTTT
TRBV12-3/TRBV12-4,TRBJ1-3,.,.,CASSWGNPSSGNTIYF,TGTGCCAGCAGTTGGGGGAACCCGAGCTCTGGAAACACCATATATTTT
TRBV5-1,TRBJ2-7,many,.,CASSRTATYEQYF,TGCGCCAGCAGTCGTACAGCTACCTACGAGCAGTACTTC
TRBV20-1,TRBJ2-7,many,TRBD1,CSAEDRGISYEQYF,TGCAGTGCTGAAGACAGGGGGATCTCCTACGAGCAGTACTTC
TRBV6-5,TRBJ1-5,many,.,CASSLSDSNQPQHF,TGTGCCAGCAGTTTGTCAGATAGCAATCAGCCCCAGCATTTT
TRBV6-2/TRBV6-3,TRBJ2-7,.,TRBD1,CASSYSPGQWAYEQYF,TGTGCCAGCAGTTACTCTCCGGGACAGTGGGCCTACGAGCAGTACTTC
TRBV6-2/TRBV6-3,TRBJ2-7,few,TRBD2,CASAVAGGQLYEQYF,TGTGCCAGTGCTGTAGCGGGAGGTCAGCTATACGAGCAGTACTTC
TRBV2,TRBJ1-5,many,.,CASREGTSGPQHF,TGTGCCAGCAGGGAAGGGACCTCTGGGCCCCAGCATTTT